The 20 T cell receptor beta chains below come from one sample, sequenced in a study of blood T cell repertoires in COVID-19 (dated by TCRdb to about 2020). The method behind the library was the immunoSEQ multiplex PCR assay. Not all clones reach the TCRdb copy of this immuneACCESS table, which keeps in-frame sequences only. Checked studies attribute under half of the gap to unresolved V genes and leave the rest unexplained. The table for this sample lists roughly 170,000 clones; 85% to 90% of them were counted only once. The ten largest make up roughly 20% of the sample. What was sequenced was peripheral blood. Source of these receptors: a man in his sixties or seventies with active or convalescent COVID-19.

This clone was observed a handful of times. This chain uses TRBV28 with TRBJ2-3, with D perhaps TRBD2 (5 bases). The germline V and J ends were trimmed by 9 bases and 1 base, with 20 bases remaining between them. Per the germline V gene, CDR1 is MDHEN and CDR2 is SYDVKM. The CDR3 consists of 16 residues. CDR3 residues: CASFRGGGYRTDTQYF. CDR3 DNA: TGTGCCAGTTTCCGGGGTGGCGGTTACCGCACAGATACGCAGTATTTT.

The rearrangement joins TRBV7-8 to TRBJ2-7, with D possibly matching TRBD2 (5 bases). CDR1 is SGHVS, CDR2 FQNEAQ, per germline. The CDR3 sequence is 16 residues long. Trimming shortened V by 5 bases and J by 1 base, and 18 bases separated the two germline ends. CDR3 amino acids: CASSPQRGELSYEQYF. CDR3 sequence (DNA): TGTGCCAGCAGCCCCCAACGTGGGGAGCTTTCCTACGAGCAGTACTTC.

The gene calls are TRBV28 and TRBJ2-1; D is possibly TRBD2 (6 bases). The CDR3 totals 14 residues. Trimming shortened V by 4 bases and J by 14 bases, and 21 bases separated the two germline ends. CDR1 MDHEN and CDR2 SYDVKM come from the germline V gene. The CDR3 DNA reads TGTGCCAGCAGTTCAACCCCCATAGCGGCGGGGAAGTTCTTC. Encoded protein: CASSSTPIAAGKFF.

The chain uses TRBV25-1 and TRBJ2-3; TRBD1 agrees at 11 bases. J gave up 6 bases and V 3 bases, and 5 bases lay outside the gene matches. This CDR3 has 15 amino acids. The V gene's germline CDR1 is MGHDK and CDR2 SYGVNS. CDR3 amino acids: CASSDGDRGWDTQYF. CDR3 DNA sequence: TGTGCCAGCAGTGACGGGGACAGGGGGTGGGATACGCAGTATTTT. The complete variable domain, with remaining parts taken from reference TRBV25-1 and TRBJ2-3, reads EADIYQTPRYLVIGTGKKITLECSQTMGHDKMYWYQQDPGMELHLIHYSYGVNSTEKGDLSSESTVSRIRTEHFPLTLESARPSHTSQYLCASSDGDRGWDTQYFGPGTRLTVL.

The chain combines TRBV7-9 with TRBJ2-1; TRBD2 might be the D (6 bases). The length of the CDR3 is 16 residues. Germline V CDR1 and CDR2: SEHNR, FQNEAQ (reference sequence). V lost 5 bases to trimming and J lost 3 bases, with 17 bases between them. CDR3 DNA sequence: TGTGCCAGCAGCACCGGGACTTCCCGGGGCTACAATGAGCAGTTCTTC. Translating it yields CASSTGTSRGYNEQFF.

The chain is built from TRBV4-3 and TRBJ2-7, with TRBD2 matching 7 bases. The CDR3 runs 15 residues. The ends lost 6 bases at V and 2 bases at J; junction bases unmatched: 10. The germline V gene has CDR1 LGHNA and CDR2 YSLEER. This CDR3 reads CASRRAQRGPYEQYF. The DNA for the CDR3 is TGCGCCAGCAGACGAGCCCAGCGGGGTCCCTACGAGCAGTACTTC.

V gene TRBV29-1 combines with J gene TRBJ1-5; D is uncertain. Trimming removed 5 bases at V and 1 base at J, with 6 bases between. The germline CDR1 and CDR2 sequences are SQVTM and ANQGSEA. There are 12 residues in the CDR3. CDR3 sequence (DNA): TGCAGCGTTCGGGAGAGCAATCAGCCCCAGCATTTT. It encodes CSVRESNQPQHF.

The chain uses TRBV18 and TRBJ2-7, with TRBD1 matching over 9 bases. Germline V gene sequence: CDR1 KGHSH, CDR2 LQKENI. The CDR3 covers 14 residues. V was clipped by 6 bases and J by 6 bases; unmatched bases: 9. The CDR3 sequence is CASSPGTGRGEQYF. The CDR3, as DNA: TGTGCCAGCTCCCCCGGGACAGGGAGAGGCGAGCAGTACTTC.

The chain recombines TRBV28 with TRBJ1-2, with D maybe TRBD1 (6 bases). V shed 5 bases and J shed 8 bases, with 18 bases lying between them. CDR1 MDHEN and CDR2 SYDVKM come from the germline V gene. The CDR3 totals 14 residues. DNA of the CDR3: TGTGCCAGCAGTCCCGGATTGGGGGCGCGGGGCTACACCTTC. This encodes CASSPGLGARGYTF.

CDR3: CASSAQGSGELFF. The CDR3 region has the DNA TGTGCCAGTAGTGCACAGGGATCCGGGGAGCTGTTTTTT. J is TRBJ2-2 and V is TRBV19, with D perhaps matching TRBD1 (6 bases). The CDR3 covers 13 residues. From germline, CDR1 is LNHDA and CDR2 SQIVND (reference sequence). Between the trimmed V and J ends, which lost 5 bases and 6 bases, there was a span of 10 bases. Drawing the rest from reference TRBV19 and TRBJ2-2, the complete variable domain is DGGITQSPKYLFRKEGQNVTLSCEQNLNHDAMYWYRQDPGQGLRLIYYSQIVNDFQKGDIAEGYSVSREKKESFPLTVTSAQKNPTAFYLCASSAQGSGELFFGEGSRLTVL.

The chain is built from TRBV9 and TRBJ2-2; 9 positions match TRBD2. The V gene end was trimmed by 1 base and the J gene end by 0 bases; junction bases not matched to a gene: 7. CDR1 SGDLS and CDR2 YYNGEE come from the germline V gene. This CDR3 has 18 amino acids. In nucleotides, the CDR3 is TGTGCCAGCAGCGTAACCGCGACTAGCGGCCCGAACACCGGGGAGCTGTTTTTT. This gives the protein CASSVTATSGPNTGELFF.

This clone has a single count. The chain employs TRBV7-2 and TRBJ2-7, with a tentative D call TRBD2 (7 bases). V lost 9 bases to trimming and J lost 7 bases, with 13 bases between them. Germline V gene sequence: CDR1 SGHTA, CDR2 FQGNSA. The CDR3 extends over 11 amino acids. CDR3 DNA: TGTGCCAGAGGGGGGGCTGGGGAGCAGTACTTC. Its translation is CARGGAGEQYF.

The genes are TRBV30 and TRBJ2-3, with a tentative D call TRBD1 (6 bases). CDR3 length equals 12 residues. CDR1 GTSNPN and CDR2 SVGIG come from the germline V gene (reference sequence). V shed 2 bases and J shed 11 bases, with 14 bases lying between them. The CDR3 loop reads CAWSLEATGQYF. Written as DNA, the CDR3 is TGTGCCTGGAGTTTAGAGGCGACAGGGCAGTATTTT.

The V call is TRBV6-6, the J call TRBJ1-1; 7 bases are a match to TRBD1. Germline CDR1 and CDR2: MNHNY and SVGAGI (reference sequence). CDR3 length: 12 residues. Trimming took 7 bases from V and 6 from J; bases not matched to a gene: 5. This CDR3 is CASKTGRPEAFF. CDR3 coding DNA: TGTGCCAGCAAGACAGGGAGACCTGAAGCTTTCTTT.

The chain's CDR3 is CAASGQGIHNEQFF. The CDR3 DNA follows: TGTGCCGCCTCGGGACAGGGGATCCACAATGAGCAGTTCTTC. The chain has TRBV2 and TRBJ2-1, with TRBD1 identical over 10 bases. The CDR3 sequence is 14 residues long. The trim removed 11 bases at V and 5 bases at J, leaving 9 bases unmatched. Germline-derived CDR1 and CDR2 are SNHLY and FYNNEI.

V and J are TRBV2 and TRBJ1-5; D is undetermined. The length of the CDR3 is 14 residues. V was trimmed by 8 bases and J by 6 bases, leaving 17 bases between them. Germline lookup yields CDR1 SNHLY and CDR2 FYNNEI. This CDR3 is CASRLERGSQPQHF. DNA for the CDR3: TGTGCCAGCCGCCTAGAACGAGGGTCTCAGCCCCAGCATTTT. The full variable domain, completed using reference TRBV2 and TRBJ1-5, is EPEVTQTPSHQVTQMGQEVILRCVPISNHLYFYWYRQILGQKVEFLVSFYNNEISEKSEIFDDQFSVERPDGSNFTLKIRSTKLEDSAMYFCASRLERGSQPQHFGDGTRLSIL.

V usage is TRBV7-8 and J usage is TRBJ1-5; D gene unclear. V was shortened by 5 bases and J by 0 bases, with 11 bases between the two germline ends. The germline V gene encodes CDR1 SGHVS and CDR2 FQNEAQ. The CDR3 runs to 15 residues. This CDR3 is CASSPRDISNQPQHF. Written as DNA, the CDR3 is TGTGCCAGCAGCCCCAGAGACATTAGCAATCAGCCCCAGCATTTT.

The V call is TRBV10-1, the J call TRBJ2-2; TRBD2 aligns across 8 bases. Looked up from germline, CDR1 is WNHNN and CDR2 is SYGVQD (reference sequence). The junction had 7 bases not matched to a gene; V was cut back by 4 bases and J by 0 bases. The CDR3 extends over 17 amino acids. DNA for the CDR3: TGCGCCAGCAGTGGTGGTAGCGGGGCCTCGAACACCGGGGAGCTGTTTTTT. Translated, it gives CASSGGSGASNTGELFF.

The rearrangement joins TRBV2 to TRBJ1-6; unclear D gene. The CDR3 sequence is 17 residues long. Per the germline V gene, CDR1 is SNHLY and CDR2 is FYNNEI. Trimming took 8 bases from V and 0 from J, leaving 17 bases between them. CDR3 protein: CASVSGEPSSYNSPLHF. The CDR3 DNA reads as TGTGCCAGCGTCAGCGGGGAACCAAGCTCCTATAATTCACCCCTCCACTTT.

This clone was recorded once. CDR3 loop: CASSQDMATPEQFF. The CDR3 DNA follows: TGCGCCAGCAGCCAAGATATGGCAACCCCTGAGCAGTTCTTC. The V call is TRBV4-1, the J call TRBJ2-1; D is ambiguous. Per the germline V gene, CDR1 is MGHRA and CDR2 is YSYEKL. The length of the CDR3 is 14 residues. Trimming stripped 0 bases from V and 9 bases from J, with 12 bases between.